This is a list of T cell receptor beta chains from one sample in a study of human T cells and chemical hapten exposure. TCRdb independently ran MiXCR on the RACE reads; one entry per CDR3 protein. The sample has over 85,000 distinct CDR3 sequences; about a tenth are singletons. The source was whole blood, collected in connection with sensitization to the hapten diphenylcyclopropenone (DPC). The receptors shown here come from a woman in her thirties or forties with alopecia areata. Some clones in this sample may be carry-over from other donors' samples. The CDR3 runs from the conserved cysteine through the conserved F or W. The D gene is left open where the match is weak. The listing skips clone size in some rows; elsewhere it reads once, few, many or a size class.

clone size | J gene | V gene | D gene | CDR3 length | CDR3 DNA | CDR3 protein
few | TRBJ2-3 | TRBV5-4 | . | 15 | TGTGCCAGCAGCCTAAGGACCGGTAGCACAGATACGCAGTATTTT | CASSLRTGSTDTQYF
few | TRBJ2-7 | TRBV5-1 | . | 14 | TGCGCCAGCAGCTGGGGGGACCCAGCAAGCGAGCAGTACTTC | CASSWGDPASEQYF
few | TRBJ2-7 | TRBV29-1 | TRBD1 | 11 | TGCAGCGTGGATACAGGGGGCGAGCAGTACTTC | CSVDTGGEQYF
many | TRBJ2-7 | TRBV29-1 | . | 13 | TGCAGCGGGACCCATCAGAGCTCCTACGAGCAGTACTTC | CSGTHQSSYEQYF
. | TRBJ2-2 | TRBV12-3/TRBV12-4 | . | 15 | TGTGCCAGCAGTTTGGGGCCCGCGAACACCGGGGAGCTGTTTTTT | CASSLGPANTGELFF
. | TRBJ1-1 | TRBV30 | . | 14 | TGTGCCTGGAGGAGAAGACAGACCAGGGCTGAAGCTTTCTTT | CAWRRRQTRAEAFF
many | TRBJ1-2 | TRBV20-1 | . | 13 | TGCAGTGCTATGGGCCAGACAGACTATGGCTACACCTTC | CSAMGQTDYGYTF
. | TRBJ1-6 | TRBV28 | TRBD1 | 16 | TGTGCCAGCAGTACCGGGACAGGGCTGTATAATTCACCCCTCCACTTT | CASSTGTGLYNSPLHF
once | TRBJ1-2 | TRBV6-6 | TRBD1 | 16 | TGTGCCAGCACTACCGGACAGGGGACCCTTAACTATGGCTACACCTTC | CASTTGQGTLNYGYTF
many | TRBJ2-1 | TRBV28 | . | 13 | TGTGCCAGCAGTTTCTTGGCAGGCAATGAGCAGTTCTTC | CASSFLAGNEQFF
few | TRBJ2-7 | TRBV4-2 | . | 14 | TGTGCCAGCAGCCAAGATCGGGGCAGGGTCGAGCAGTACTTC | CASSQDRGRVEQYF
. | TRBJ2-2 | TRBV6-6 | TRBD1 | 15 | TGTGCCAGCAGACCCCGACAGGGAAACACCGGGGAGCTGTTTTTT | CASRPRQGNTGELFF
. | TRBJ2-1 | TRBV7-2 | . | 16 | TGTGCCAGCAGCTTTCTATCGTCTAGCTCCTACAATGAGCAGTTCTTC | CASSFLSSSSYNEQFF
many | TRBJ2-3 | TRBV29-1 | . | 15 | TGCAGCGTTGATGGAGGGGTTGAGGGTCCAGATACGCAGTATTTT | CSVDGGVEGPDTQYF
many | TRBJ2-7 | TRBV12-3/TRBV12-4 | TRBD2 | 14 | TGTGCCAGCAAGCCGGGACTAGCAGCGGTTGAGCAGTACTTC | CASKPGLAAVEQYF
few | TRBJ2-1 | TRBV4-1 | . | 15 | TGCGCCAGCAGCCAAGGTTCTAGTTTCTACAATGAGCAGTTCTTC | CASSQGSSFYNEQFF
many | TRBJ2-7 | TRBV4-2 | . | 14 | TGTGCCAGCAGCCAAGACGGGATTGCCTACGAGCAGTACTTC | CASSQDGIAYEQYF
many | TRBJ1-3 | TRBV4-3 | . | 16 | TGCGCCAGCAGCCAAGACGGGGGGAAAGCTGGAAACACCATATATTTT | CASSQDGGKAGNTIYF
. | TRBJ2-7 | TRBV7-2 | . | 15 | TGTGCCAGCAGCTACCCGGGACACTACATACGAGAGCAGTACTTC | CASSYPGHYIREQYF
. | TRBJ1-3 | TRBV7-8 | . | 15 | TGTGCCAGCAGACCCCCGTCGGGGGCTGGAAACACCATATATTTT | CASRPPSGAGNTIYF
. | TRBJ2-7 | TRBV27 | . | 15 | TGTGCCAGCAGTCCTCTAGCAGGGAGCTCCTACGAGCAGTACTTC | CASSPLAGSSYEQYF
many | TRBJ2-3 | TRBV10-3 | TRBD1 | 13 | TGTGCCATCAGAAGGGACAGTCCAGATACGCAGTATTTT | CAIRRDSPDTQYF
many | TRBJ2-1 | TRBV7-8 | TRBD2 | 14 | TGTGCCAGCAACCCGGGACTAGCGGGAGGGGAGCAGTTCTTC | CASNPGLAGGEQFF
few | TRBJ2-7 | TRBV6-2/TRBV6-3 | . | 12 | TGTGCCAGCTCCGAGGTGTTTTACGAGCAGTACTTC | CASSEVFYEQYF
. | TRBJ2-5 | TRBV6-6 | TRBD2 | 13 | TGTGCCAGCAGTTACCGGGAGGAGGAGACCCAGTACTTC | CASSYREEETQYF
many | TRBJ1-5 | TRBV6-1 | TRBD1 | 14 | TGTGCCAGCAGTGGTGGGACAGTCAATCAGCCCCAGCATTTT | CASSGGTVNQPQHF
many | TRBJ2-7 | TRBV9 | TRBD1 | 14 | TGTGCCAGCAGCGGGCGGACAGGGACGAGGGAGCAGTACTTC | CASSGRTGTREQYF
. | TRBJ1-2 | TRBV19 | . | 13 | TGTGCCAGTAGTTCCACCGACCACTATGGCTACACCTTC | CASSSTDHYGYTF
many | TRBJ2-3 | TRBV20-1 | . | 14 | TGCAGTGCTAGTACGGCGGGATTCACAGATACGCAGTATTTT | CSASTAGFTDTQYF
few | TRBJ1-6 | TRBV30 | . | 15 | TGTGCCTGGGGCCCCCCCCGCGAAGGAGGATCACCCCTCCACTTT | CAWGPPREGGSPLHF
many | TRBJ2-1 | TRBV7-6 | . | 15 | TGTGCCAGCAGCTTAGCGGGTAGCCCCTACAATGAGCAGTTCTTC | CASSLAGSPYNEQFF
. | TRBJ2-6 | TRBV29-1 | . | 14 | TGCAGCGCCGTTACCAGCTCTGGGGCCAACGTCCTGACTTTC | CSAVTSSGANVLTF
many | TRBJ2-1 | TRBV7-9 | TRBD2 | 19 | TGTGCCAGCAGCTCCCCGGGGCGGAGCGGGAGAGGGTCCTACAATGAGCAGTTCTTC | CASSSPGRSGRGSYNEQFF
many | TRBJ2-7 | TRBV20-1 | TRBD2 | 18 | TGCAGTGCTAGGGAATTTGGGACTAGCGGGTCAACCTTCCACGAGCAGTACTTC | CSAREFGTSGSTFHEQYF
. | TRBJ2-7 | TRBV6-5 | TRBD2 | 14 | TGTGCCAGCAGTTTTGCGGGAGCTCCTTACGAGCAGTACTTC | CASSFAGAPYEQYF
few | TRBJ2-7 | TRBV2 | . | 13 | TGTGCCAGCAGGCCTACAGTTACCTACGAGCAGTACTTC | CASRPTVTYEQYF
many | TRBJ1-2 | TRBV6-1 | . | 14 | TGTGCCAGCAGCGTTGCGTATGATAACTATGGCTACACCTTC | CASSVAYDNYGYTF